The rows below give T cell receptor beta chains drawn from one sample of a study of blood T cell repertoires in COVID-19. Only in-frame clones appear in the TCRdb table, and some are missing; sequencing was by immunoSEQ multiplex PCR. In the table there are approximately 220,000 clones, 88% of which are singletons. Sequencing was carried out using peripheral blood. The receptors derive from a man aged 40-55 years with acute or convalescent COVID-19. Each CDR3 is given with its conserved first and last residue. Each record gives: CDR3 protein, CDR3 DNA, clone size, D gene, J gene, V gene. A D gene is named only where the DNA matches it firmly. Clone size is given for some rows only: seen once, a few or many times, or a class if the clone is expanded.

CDR3aa: CASGGGRTDEKLFF
CDR3nt: TGTGCCAGCGGGGGAGGACGGACCGATGAAAAACTGTTTTTT
abundance: -
d_gene: -
j_gene: TRBJ1-4
v_gene: TRBV2

CDR3aa: CSARGYNEQFF
CDR3nt: TGCAGTGCGCGGGGGTACAATGAGCAGTTCTTC
abundance: -
d_gene: TRBD2
j_gene: TRBJ2-1
v_gene: TRBV20-1

CDR3aa: CASSMVGLTSGINEQFF
CDR3nt: TGTGCCAGTAGTATGGTGGGGTTGACTAGCGGGATTAATGAGCAGTTCTTC
abundance: -
d_gene: TRBD2
j_gene: TRBJ2-1
v_gene: TRBV19

CDR3aa: CASGDCLGNQPQHF
CDR3nt: TGCGCCAGCGGGGACTGCCTCGGGAATCAGCCCCAGCATTTT
abundance: -
d_gene: -
j_gene: TRBJ1-5
v_gene: TRBV10-1

CDR3aa: CASSTSPGGTVYYGYTF
CDR3nt: TGTGCCAGCAGCACATCCCCGGGGGGCACAGTATACTATGGCTACACCTTC
abundance: -
d_gene: -
j_gene: TRBJ1-2
v_gene: TRBV7-6

CDR3aa: CASSWDILGSTQYF
CDR3nt: TGTGCCAGCAGCTGGGACATTCTGGGGTCTACGCAGTATTTT
abundance: -
d_gene: -
j_gene: TRBJ2-3
v_gene: TRBV11-2

CDR3aa: CAIGTSGTDTQYF
CDR3nt: TGTGCCATCGGGACTAGCGGCACAGATACGCAGTATTTT
abundance: -
d_gene: TRBD2
j_gene: TRBJ2-3
v_gene: TRBV7-2

CDR3aa: CASSFTASGEQYF
CDR3nt: TGCGCCAGCAGCTTCACGGCCTCAGGAGAGCAGTACTTC
abundance: -
d_gene: -
j_gene: TRBJ2-7
v_gene: TRBV5-1

CDR3aa: CSGGDPGFGELFF
CDR3nt: TGCAGCGGCGGGGATCCGGGATTCGGGGAGCTGTTTTTT
abundance: once
d_gene: -
j_gene: TRBJ2-2
v_gene: TRBV29-1

CDR3aa: CASSQEGLAGGPLAKNIQYF
CDR3nt: TGTGCCAGCAGCCAAGAAGGCCTAGCGGGAGGGCCTTTAGCCAAAAACATTCAGTACTTC
abundance: -
d_gene: TRBD2
j_gene: TRBJ2-4
v_gene: TRBV3-1/TRBV3-2

CDR3aa: CASSQRQGGWEQYF
CDR3nt: TGTGCCAGCAGCCAAAGACAGGGCGGTTGGGAGCAGTACTTC
abundance: -
d_gene: TRBD1
j_gene: TRBJ2-7
v_gene: TRBV14

CDR3aa: CASKLGAGELFF
CDR3nt: TGTGCCAGCAAGTTAGGGGCCGGGGAGCTGTTTTTT
abundance: few
d_gene: -
j_gene: TRBJ2-2
v_gene: TRBV12-3/TRBV12-4

CDR3aa: CASSLKRTGHTGELFF
CDR3nt: TGTGCCAGTAGTTTAAAGAGGACAGGGCACACCGGGGAGCTGTTTTTT
abundance: -
d_gene: TRBD1
j_gene: TRBJ2-2
v_gene: TRBV19

CDR3aa: CASQPVKGLREETQYF
CDR3nt: TGTGCCAGCCAACCGGTGAAGGGGCTTCGGGAAGAGACCCAGTACTTC
abundance: once
d_gene: -
j_gene: TRBJ2-5
v_gene: TRBV12-1

CDR3aa: CASSFSAGYGYTF
CDR3nt: TGTGCCAGCAGTTTCTCGGCGGGGTATGGCTACACCTTC
abundance: -
d_gene: -
j_gene: TRBJ1-2
v_gene: TRBV27

CDR3aa: CASSVGPTQGRTGNTIYF
CDR3nt: TGTGCCAGCAGCGTAGGCCCCACTCAGGGGCGAACTGGAAACACCATATATTTT
abundance: -
d_gene: -
j_gene: TRBJ1-3
v_gene: TRBV9

CDR3aa: CASSAPRGLAKNIQYF
CDR3nt: TGTGCCAGCAGCGCCCCCCGAGGGCTAGCCAAAAACATTCAGTACTTC
abundance: few
d_gene: -
j_gene: TRBJ2-4
v_gene: TRBV9

CDR3aa: CASSRRYRDRGSGDYGYTF
CDR3nt: TGTGCCAGCAGCCGTCGATACCGGGACAGGGGGAGTGGTGACTATGGCTACACCTTC
abundance: -
d_gene: TRBD1
j_gene: TRBJ1-2
v_gene: TRBV7-2

CDR3aa: CASSLMGQSYEQYF
CDR3nt: TGTGCCAGCAGCTTAATGGGGCAGTCCTACGAGCAGTACTTC
abundance: -
d_gene: -
j_gene: TRBJ2-7
v_gene: TRBV13

CDR3aa: CASSPPGVSGANVLTF
CDR3nt: TGTGCCAGCAGCCCGCCGGGAGTCTCTGGGGCCAACGTCCTGACTTTC
abundance: once
d_gene: -
j_gene: TRBJ2-6
v_gene: TRBV13

CDR3aa: CAWSHGTGFHEQYF
CDR3nt: TGTGCCTGGAGTCACGGCACAGGGTTCCACGAGCAGTACTTC
abundance: -
d_gene: -
j_gene: TRBJ2-7
v_gene: TRBV30

CDR3aa: CASSLAWGGGISPHEQYF
CDR3nt: TGTGCCAGCAGCTTAGCATGGGGAGGGGGGATAAGTCCCCACGAGCAGTACTTC
abundance: -
d_gene: -
j_gene: TRBJ2-7
v_gene: TRBV7-2

CDR3aa: CASSENFYEQYF
CDR3nt: TGTGCCAGCAGTGAAAACTTCTACGAGCAGTACTTC
abundance: -
d_gene: -
j_gene: TRBJ2-7
v_gene: TRBV2

CDR3aa: CASSEAWRETDEQFF
CDR3nt: TGTGCCAGCAGTGAAGCTTGGCGGGAGACCGATGAGCAGTTCTTC
abundance: -
d_gene: TRBD2
j_gene: TRBJ2-1
v_gene: TRBV6-1

CDR3aa: CASSAGGNYEQYF
CDR3nt: TGTGCCAGCAGTGCTGGGGGGAACTACGAGCAGTACTTC
abundance: few
d_gene: -
j_gene: TRBJ2-7
v_gene: TRBV28

CDR3aa: CASSLISGRASGETQYF
CDR3nt: TGTGCCAGCAGCTTAATTAGCGGGAGGGCCTCAGGGGAGACCCAGTACTTC
abundance: -
d_gene: TRBD2
j_gene: TRBJ2-5
v_gene: TRBV7-9

CDR3aa: CASSKISRLYNEQFF
CDR3nt: TGTGCCAGCTCGAAGATATCCAGACTATACAATGAGCAGTTCTTC
abundance: -
d_gene: -
j_gene: TRBJ2-1
v_gene: TRBV27

CDR3aa: CASSDWDRGETEAFF
CDR3nt: TGTGCCAGCAGTGACTGGGACAGGGGAGAGACTGAAGCTTTCTTT
abundance: -
d_gene: TRBD1
j_gene: TRBJ1-1
v_gene: TRBV25-1

CDR3aa: CAWSVPPHEAYGYTF
CDR3nt: TGTGCCTGGAGTGTACCCCCCCACGAAGCCTATGGCTACACCTTC
abundance: few
d_gene: -
j_gene: TRBJ1-2
v_gene: TRBV30

CDR3aa: CASSQGQGYTEAFF
CDR3nt: TGTGCCAGCTCACAGGGACAGGGGTACACTGAAGCTTTCTTT
abundance: -
d_gene: TRBD1
j_gene: TRBJ1-1
v_gene: TRBV18

CDR3aa: CASSPNSQPYNEQFF
CDR3nt: TGTGCCAGCTCCCCTAACAGCCAACCCTACAATGAGCAGTTCTTC
abundance: -
d_gene: -
j_gene: TRBJ2-1
v_gene: TRBV18

CDR3aa: CASSLDPLQGYEQYF
CDR3nt: TGTGCCAGCAGCCTTGATCCACTACAGGGATACGAGCAGTACTTC
abundance: -
d_gene: -
j_gene: TRBJ2-7
v_gene: TRBV7-2

CDR3aa: CASSPHWPGSSYEQYF
CDR3nt: TGCGCCAGCAGCCCCCATTGGCCAGGAAGTTCCTACGAGCAGTACTTC
abundance: -
d_gene: -
j_gene: TRBJ2-7
v_gene: TRBV5-1

CDR3aa: CASSLDLRTSGRNEQFF
CDR3nt: TGTGCCAGCAGCTTAGATCTTCGGACTAGCGGGAGGAATGAGCAGTTCTTC
abundance: few
d_gene: TRBD2
j_gene: TRBJ2-1
v_gene: TRBV7-6

CDR3aa: CATSDTTGEGPQETQYF
CDR3nt: TGTGCCACCAGTGATACGACAGGGGAGGGCCCCCAAGAGACCCAGTACTTC
abundance: -
d_gene: -
j_gene: TRBJ2-5
v_gene: TRBV24-1

CDR3aa: CAWSVWTGLGNTEAFF
CDR3nt: TGTGCCTGGAGTGTATGGACAGGTCTAGGGAACACTGAAGCTTTCTTT
abundance: -
d_gene: TRBD1
j_gene: TRBJ1-1
v_gene: TRBV30

CDR3aa: CASSGGSTEAFF
CDR3nt: TGTGCCAGCAGTGGAGGGAGCACTGAAGCTTTCTTT
abundance: -
d_gene: -
j_gene: TRBJ1-1
v_gene: TRBV2

CDR3aa: CASSQVGHVNTEAFF
CDR3nt: TGCGCCAGCAGCCAAGTGGGACATGTGAACACTGAAGCTTTCTTT
abundance: -
d_gene: -
j_gene: TRBJ1-1
v_gene: TRBV4-1

CDR3aa: CASSLVPGTGGTDTQYF
CDR3nt: TGCGCCAGCAGCTTGGTGCCGGGGACAGGGGGAACAGATACGCAGTATTTT
abundance: -
d_gene: TRBD1
j_gene: TRBJ2-3
v_gene: TRBV5-1

CDR3aa: CASSFFSVTEAFF
CDR3nt: TGTGCCAGCAGCTTTTTTTCGGTAACTGAAGCTTTCTTT
abundance: -
d_gene: -
j_gene: TRBJ1-1
v_gene: TRBV12-3/TRBV12-4

CDR3aa: CASSGGRGPTDTQYF
CDR3nt: TGCGCCAGCAGCGGAGGGAGAGGTCCCACAGATACGCAGTATTTT
abundance: -
d_gene: -
j_gene: TRBJ2-3
v_gene: TRBV5-1

CDR3aa: CASSSDRGSLHEQYF
CDR3nt: TGTGCCAGCAGCTCGGACAGGGGTTCCCTACACGAGCAGTACTTC
abundance: -
d_gene: TRBD1
j_gene: TRBJ2-7
v_gene: TRBV14

CDR3aa: CASSDAAGRTEAFF
CDR3nt: TGTGCCAGCAGCGACGCGGCAGGGAGGACTGAAGCTTTCTTT
abundance: -
d_gene: -
j_gene: TRBJ1-1
v_gene: TRBV6-5

CDR3aa: CASSLRSEAFF
CDR3nt: TGTGCCAGCAGTTTGAGGAGTGAAGCTTTCTTT
abundance: -
d_gene: -
j_gene: TRBJ1-1
v_gene: TRBV28

CDR3aa: CASSRRQGAPYEQYF
CDR3nt: TGTGCCAGCAGTCGGAGGCAGGGGGCGCCCTACGAGCAGTACTTC
abundance: -
d_gene: TRBD1
j_gene: TRBJ2-7
v_gene: TRBV6-5

CDR3aa: CASSMGTGDPYEQYF
CDR3nt: TGTGCCAGTAGTATGGGGACAGGCGACCCCTACGAGCAGTACTTC
abundance: -
d_gene: TRBD1
j_gene: TRBJ2-7
v_gene: TRBV19

CDR3aa: CASSEFGGSSYNEQFF
CDR3nt: TGTGCCAGCAGTGAGTTTGGCGGGAGCTCCTACAATGAGCAGTTCTTC
abundance: -
d_gene: TRBD2
j_gene: TRBJ2-1
v_gene: TRBV6-4

CDR3aa: CASSLAMAGAPYNEQFF
CDR3nt: TGTGCCAGCAGCTTGGCCATGGCGGGGGCGCCCTACAATGAGCAGTTCTTC
abundance: -
d_gene: -
j_gene: TRBJ2-1
v_gene: TRBV5-4

CDR3aa: CASSPTGDQPQHF
CDR3nt: TGTGCCAGCAGCCCTACAGGAGATCAGCCCCAGCATTTT
abundance: -
d_gene: -
j_gene: TRBJ1-5
v_gene: TRBV9

CDR3aa: CASSLEGQGFFSEQYF
CDR3nt: TGTGCCAGCAGCTTAGAGGGACAGGGGTTTTTTTCCGAGCAGTACTTC
abundance: -
d_gene: TRBD1
j_gene: TRBJ2-7
v_gene: TRBV11-2

CDR3aa: CASSYLAGAGSGTQYF
CDR3nt: TGTGCCAGCAGTTACCTGGCGGGAGCCGGGTCGGGGACCCAGTACTTC
abundance: -
d_gene: TRBD2
j_gene: TRBJ2-5
v_gene: TRBV6-5

CDR3aa: CASSLAVGETQYF
CDR3nt: TGTGCCAGCAGTTTAGCGGTCGGAGAGACCCAGTACTTC
abundance: -
d_gene: -
j_gene: TRBJ2-5
v_gene: TRBV12-3/TRBV12-4

CDR3aa: CASSPAGNRKNIQYF
CDR3nt: TGTGCCAGCAGCCCCGCAGGGAACAGAAAAAACATTCAGTACTTC
abundance: -
d_gene: -
j_gene: TRBJ2-4
v_gene: TRBV7-3

CDR3aa: CAWSGSSSYEQYF
CDR3nt: TGTGCCTGGTCTGGGAGTAGCTCCTACGAGCAGTACTTC
abundance: -
d_gene: -
j_gene: TRBJ2-7
v_gene: TRBV30

CDR3aa: CASSWGGSGRSDTQYF
CDR3nt: TGTGCCAGCAGCTGGGGTGGGAGCGGGAGGTCGGATACGCAGTATTTT
abundance: -
d_gene: TRBD2
j_gene: TRBJ2-3
v_gene: TRBV5-4

CDR3aa: CASSQGPPGGDYGYTF
CDR3nt: TGCGCCAGCAGCCAAGGCCCTCCCGGGGGTGATTATGGCTACACCTTC
abundance: -
d_gene: -
j_gene: TRBJ1-2
v_gene: TRBV4-1

CDR3aa: CASSPEPVTYGYTF
CDR3nt: TGCGCCAGCAGCCCGGAGCCAGTCACCTATGGCTACACCTTC
abundance: -
d_gene: -
j_gene: TRBJ1-2
v_gene: TRBV5-1

CDR3aa: CASSSRQGGVYNEQFF
CDR3nt: TGTGCCAGCAGTTCCCGACAGGGTGGGGTATACAATGAGCAGTTCTTC
abundance: -
d_gene: TRBD1
j_gene: TRBJ2-1
v_gene: TRBV28

CDR3aa: CASGVPGASYSPLHF
CDR3nt: TGTGCCAGCGGAGTACCAGGGGCCTCGTATTCACCCCTCCACTTT
abundance: -
d_gene: -
j_gene: TRBJ1-6
v_gene: TRBV28

CDR3aa: CASSPRSTNEQFF
CDR3nt: TGTGCCAGCAGCCCGCGGTCAACCAATGAGCAGTTCTTC
abundance: -
d_gene: -
j_gene: TRBJ2-1
v_gene: TRBV7-2